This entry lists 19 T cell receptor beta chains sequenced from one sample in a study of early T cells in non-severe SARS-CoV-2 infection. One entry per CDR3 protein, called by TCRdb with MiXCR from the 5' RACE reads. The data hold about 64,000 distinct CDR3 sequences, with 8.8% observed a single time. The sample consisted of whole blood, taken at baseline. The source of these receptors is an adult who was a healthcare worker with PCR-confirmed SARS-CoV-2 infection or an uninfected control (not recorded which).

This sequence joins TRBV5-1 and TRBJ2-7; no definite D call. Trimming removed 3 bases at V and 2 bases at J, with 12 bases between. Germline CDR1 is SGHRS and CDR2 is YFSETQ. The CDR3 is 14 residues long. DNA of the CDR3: TGCGCCAGCAGCTCCCTCCAGGAGCCCTACGAGCAGTACTTC. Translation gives CASSSLQEPYEQYF.

CDR3 loop: CASSYGWQPMNTEAFF. The CDR3 region has the DNA TGTGCCAGCAGTTACGGTTGGCAGCCCATGAACACTGAAGCTTTCTTT. The chain joins TRBV6-6 to TRBJ1-1; D is undetermined. There are 16 residues in the CDR3. CDR1 is MNHNY, CDR2 SVGAGI, per germline (reference sequence). Trimming removed 2 bases at V and 0 bases at J, with 13 bases between.

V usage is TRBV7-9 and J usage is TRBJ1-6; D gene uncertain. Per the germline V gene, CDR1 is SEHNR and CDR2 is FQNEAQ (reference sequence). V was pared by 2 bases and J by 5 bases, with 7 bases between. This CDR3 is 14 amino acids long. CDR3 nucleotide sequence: TGTGCCAGCAGCTTAACCCTGGATAATTCACCCCTCCACTTT. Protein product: CASSLTLDNSPLHF. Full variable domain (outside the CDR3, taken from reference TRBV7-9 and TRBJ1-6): DTGVSQNPRHKITKRGQNVTFRCDPISEHNRLYWYRQTLGQGPEFLTYFQNEAQLEKSRLLSDRFSAERPKGSFSTLEIQRTEQGDSAMYLCASSLTLDNSPLHFGNGTRLTVT.

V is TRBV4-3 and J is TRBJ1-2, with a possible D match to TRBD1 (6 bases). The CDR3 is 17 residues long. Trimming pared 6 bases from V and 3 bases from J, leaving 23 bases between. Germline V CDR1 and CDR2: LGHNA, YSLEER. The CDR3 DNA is TGCGCCAGCAGTCGGGAGACCACAGGGTACGGTCACTATGGCTACACCTTC. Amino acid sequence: CASSRETTGYGHYGYTF.

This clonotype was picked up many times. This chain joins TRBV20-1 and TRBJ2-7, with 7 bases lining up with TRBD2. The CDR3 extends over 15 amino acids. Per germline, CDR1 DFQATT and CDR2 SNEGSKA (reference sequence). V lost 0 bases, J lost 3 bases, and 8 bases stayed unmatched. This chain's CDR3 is CSARDGGSGIYEQYF. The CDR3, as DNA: TGCAGTGCTAGAGACGGCGGGAGTGGAATCTACGAGCAGTACTTC.

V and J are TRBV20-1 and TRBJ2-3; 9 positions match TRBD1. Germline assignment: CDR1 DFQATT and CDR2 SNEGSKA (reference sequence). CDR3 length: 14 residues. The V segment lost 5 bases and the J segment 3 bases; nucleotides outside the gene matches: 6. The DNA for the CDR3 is TGCAGTGCTTCGGGACAGGGAATGACAGATACGCAGTATTTT. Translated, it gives CSASGQGMTDTQYF.

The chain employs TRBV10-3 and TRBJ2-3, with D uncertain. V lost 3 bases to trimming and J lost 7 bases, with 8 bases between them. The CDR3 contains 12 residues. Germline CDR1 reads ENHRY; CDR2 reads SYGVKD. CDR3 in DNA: TGTGCCATCAGTGATCCCCCCAATACGCAGTATTTT. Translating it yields CAISDPPNTQYF.

The CDR3 sequence: CASSFDRSYEQYF. As DNA, the CDR3 is TGTGCCAGCAGCTTCGACAGATCCTACGAGCAGTACTTC. The chain uses TRBV7-3 and TRBJ2-7; a weak D match, TRBD1 (5 bases). This CDR3 is 13 amino acids long. Per germline, CDR1 SGHTA and CDR2 FQGTGA. Trimming removed 3 bases from V and 1 base from J, with 7 bases in between.

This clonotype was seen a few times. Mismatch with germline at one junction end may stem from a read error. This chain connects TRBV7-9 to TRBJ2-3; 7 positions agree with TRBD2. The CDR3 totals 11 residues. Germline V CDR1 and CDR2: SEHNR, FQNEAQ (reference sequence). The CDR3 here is CGAGDSDTQYF. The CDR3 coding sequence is TGCGGGGCGGGAGACTCAGATACGCAGTATTTT. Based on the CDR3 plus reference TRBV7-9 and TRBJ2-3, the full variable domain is DTGVSQNPRHKITKRGQNVTFRCDPISEHNRLYWYRQTLGQGPEFLTYFQNEAQLEKSRLLSDRFSAERPKGSFSTLEIQRTEQGDSAMYLCGAGDSDTQYFGPGTRLTVL.

CDR3 DNA sequence: TGTGCCAGTTGGGGGAGCTCCTATAATTCACCCCTCCACTTT. Its protein is CASWGSSYNSPLHF. V and J are TRBV6-1 and TRBJ1-6; D is possibly TRBD1 (5 bases). V was cut by 9 bases and J by 0 bases, with 9 bases left in between. The CDR3 is 14 amino acids. The germline gives CDR1 MNHNS, CDR2 SASEGT.

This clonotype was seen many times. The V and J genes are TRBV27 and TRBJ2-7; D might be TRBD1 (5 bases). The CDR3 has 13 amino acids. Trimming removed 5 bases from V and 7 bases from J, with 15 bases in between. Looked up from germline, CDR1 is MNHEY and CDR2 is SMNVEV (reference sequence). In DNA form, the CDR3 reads TGTGCCAGCAGTGCAGTAGGGGTAGGAGAGCAGTACTTC. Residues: CASSAVGVGEQYF.

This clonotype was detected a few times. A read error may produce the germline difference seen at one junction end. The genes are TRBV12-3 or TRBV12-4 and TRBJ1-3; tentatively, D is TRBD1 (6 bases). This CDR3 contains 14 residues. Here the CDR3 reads CASRSTGSENTIYF. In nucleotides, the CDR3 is TGTGCCAGCAGGTCGACAGGCTCTGAAAACACCATATATTTT.

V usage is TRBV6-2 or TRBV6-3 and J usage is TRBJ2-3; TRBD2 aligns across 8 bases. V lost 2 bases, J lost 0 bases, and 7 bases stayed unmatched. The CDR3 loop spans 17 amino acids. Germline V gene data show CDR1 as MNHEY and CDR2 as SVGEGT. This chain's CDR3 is CASSYLRASGSTDTQYF. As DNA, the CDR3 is TGTGCCAGCAGTTACCTTCGGGCTAGCGGGAGCACAGATACGCAGTATTTT.

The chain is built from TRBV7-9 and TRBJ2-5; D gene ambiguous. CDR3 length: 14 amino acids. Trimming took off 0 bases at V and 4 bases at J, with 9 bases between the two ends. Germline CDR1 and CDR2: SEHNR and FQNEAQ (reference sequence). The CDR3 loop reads CASSLAPSGETQYF. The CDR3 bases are TGTGCCAGCAGCTTAGCGCCATCAGGAGAGACCCAGTACTTC.

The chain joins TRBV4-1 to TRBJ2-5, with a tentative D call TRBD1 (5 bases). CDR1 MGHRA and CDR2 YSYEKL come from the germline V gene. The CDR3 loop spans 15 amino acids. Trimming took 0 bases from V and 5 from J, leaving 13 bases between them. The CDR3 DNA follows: TGCGCCAGCAGCCAAGATAGGAAGGGGATGGAGACCCAGTACTTC. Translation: CASSQDRKGMETQYF.

The CDR3 loop reads CSARTGVTEAFF. The CDR3 coding sequence is TGCAGCGCCCGGACAGGGGTAACTGAAGCTTTCTTT. The chain joins TRBV29-1 to TRBJ1-1; 9 nucleotides line up with TRBD1. Germline V CDR1 and CDR2: SQVTM, ANQGSEA. V trimming: 7 bases; J trimming: 5 bases; junction bases outside the gene matches: 5. The CDR3 is 12 residues long.

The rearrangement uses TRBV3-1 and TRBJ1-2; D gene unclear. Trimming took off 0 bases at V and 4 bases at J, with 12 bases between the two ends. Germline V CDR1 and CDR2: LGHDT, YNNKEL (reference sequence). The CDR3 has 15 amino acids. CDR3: CASSQEGGFPYGYTF. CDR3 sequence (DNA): TGTGCCAGCAGCCAAGAAGGCGGATTTCCCTATGGCTACACCTTC. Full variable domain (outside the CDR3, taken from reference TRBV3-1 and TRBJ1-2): DTAVSQTPKYLVTQMGNDKSIKCEQNLGHDTMYWYKQDSKKFLKIMFSYNNKELIINETVPNRFSPKSPDKAHLNLHINSLELGDSAVYFCASSQEGGFPYGYTFGSGTRLTVV.

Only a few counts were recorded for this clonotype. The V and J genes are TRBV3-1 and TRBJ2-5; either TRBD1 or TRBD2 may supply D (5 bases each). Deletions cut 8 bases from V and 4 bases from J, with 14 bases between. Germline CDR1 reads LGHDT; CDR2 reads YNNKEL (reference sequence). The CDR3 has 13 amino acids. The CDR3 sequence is CASAPGPGETQYF. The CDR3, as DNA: TGTGCCAGCGCACCGGGACCAGGAGAGACCCAGTACTTC.

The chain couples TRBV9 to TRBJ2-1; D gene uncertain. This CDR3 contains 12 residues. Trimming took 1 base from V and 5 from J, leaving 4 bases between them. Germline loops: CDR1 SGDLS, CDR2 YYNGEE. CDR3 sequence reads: CASSVWDNEQFF. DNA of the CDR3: TGTGCCAGCAGCGTATGGGACAATGAGCAGTTCTTC.